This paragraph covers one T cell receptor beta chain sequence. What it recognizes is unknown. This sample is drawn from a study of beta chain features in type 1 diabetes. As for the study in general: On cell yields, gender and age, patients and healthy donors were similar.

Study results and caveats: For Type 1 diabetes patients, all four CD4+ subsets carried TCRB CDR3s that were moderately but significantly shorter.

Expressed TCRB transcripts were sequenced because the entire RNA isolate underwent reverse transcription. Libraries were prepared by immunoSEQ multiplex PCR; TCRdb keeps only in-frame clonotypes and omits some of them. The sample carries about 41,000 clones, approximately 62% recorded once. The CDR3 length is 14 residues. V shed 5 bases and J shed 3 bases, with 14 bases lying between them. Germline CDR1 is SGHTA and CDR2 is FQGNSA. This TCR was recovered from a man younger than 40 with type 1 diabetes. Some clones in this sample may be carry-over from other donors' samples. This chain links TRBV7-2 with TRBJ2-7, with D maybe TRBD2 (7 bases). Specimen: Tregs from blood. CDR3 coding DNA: TGTGCCAGCAGCCAAGGGGGGGCTAGCTACGAGCAGTACTTC. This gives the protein CASSQGGASYEQYF.